These T cell receptor beta chains were read from a single sample in a study of T cells in Graves' hyperthyroidism and ophthalmopathy. TCRdb passed the multiplex PCR reads through MiXCR, listing each CDR3 protein once. The sample comprises a few hundred thousand distinct CDR3 sequences, about 13% of which are singletons, and 34% rests with the top ten. The material sequenced was blood. These receptors all stem from a woman in her thirties or forties with Graves' ophthalmopathy. Each CDR3 is given with its conserved first and last residue. D genes are given only for firm matches. Where a row states a size, it is once, few, many or the class of an expanded clone; other rows omit it.

V,D,size,J,CDR3,DNA
TRBV20-1,-,many,TRBJ2-1,CSASRTAYNEQFF,TGCAGTGCTTCGCGGACAGCCTACAATGAGCAGTTCTTC
TRBV6-1,TRBD1,many,TRBJ2-7,CASNSPDRGMVEQYF,TGTGCCAGCAACTCGCCGGACAGGGGGATGGTCGAGCAGTACTTC
TRBV20-1,TRBD2,many,TRBJ2-3,CSASGRATDTQYF,TGCAGTGCTAGCGGGAGGGCCACAGATACGCAGTATTTT
TRBV28,TRBD2,many,TRBJ2-1,CASSWGGSDNEQFF,TGTGCCAGCAGTTGGGGGGGATCCGACAATGAGCAGTTCTTC
TRBV6-5,TRBD2,many,TRBJ2-7,CASSYGGRVHEQYF,TGTGCCAGCAGTTACGGAGGGAGGGTGCACGAGCAGTACTTC
TRBV10-1,TRBD2,few,TRBJ2-3,CASSDFVGGGTDTQYF,TGCGCCAGCAGTGATTTCGTCGGGGGGGGCACAGATACGCAGTATTTT
TRBV11-2,-,-,TRBJ2-7,CASSWKQGPSSSYEQYF,TGTGCCAGCAGCTGGAAACAGGGACCCTCAAGTTCCTACGAGCAGTACTTC
TRBV5-1,-,many,TRBJ2-3,CASSFRSTDTQYF,TGCGCCAGCAGCTTCCGGAGCACAGATACGCAGTATTTT
TRBV11-2,-,many,TRBJ1-2,CASSSLGGGIDGYTF,TGTGCCAGCAGCTCCCTCGGGGGGGGGATCGATGGCTACACCTTC
TRBV20-1,-,many,TRBJ2-7,CSARDEWIEQYF,TGCAGTGCTAGAGATGAGTGGATCGAGCAGTACTTC
TRBV11-3,-,many,TRBJ1-1,CASSSSPGNTEAFF,TGTGCCAGCAGCTCATCGCCCGGGAACACTGAAGCTTTCTTT
TRBV11-2,-,-,TRBJ1-4,CASSLQGSRGEKLFF,TGTGCCAGCAGCCTTCAGGGCTCACGGGGTGAAAAACTGTTTTTT
TRBV20-1,-,many,TRBJ2-7,CSARDRRAGVDEQYF,TGCAGTGCTAGAGATCGAAGGGCCGGGGTCGACGAGCAGTACTTC
TRBV7-2,-,many,TRBJ1-2,CASSLGGFGYTF,TGTGCCAGCAGCTTGGGGGGATTTGGCTACACCTTC
TRBV3-1,-,many,TRBJ1-2,CASSQAGGYTF,TGTGCCAGCAGCCAAGCTGGAGGCTACACCTTC
TRBV20-1,-,many,TRBJ2-7,CSARERAPSVAYEQYF,TGCAGTGCTAGAGAGAGAGCTCCTAGCGTAGCCTACGAGCAGTACTTC
TRBV12-3/TRBV12-4,-,many,TRBJ2-5,CASTYGGPQYF,TGTGCCAGCACCTACGGTGGGCCCCAGTACTTC
TRBV11-2,-,few,TRBJ2-5,CASSPSDTHETQYF,TGTGCCAGCAGCCCCTCGGACACCCATGAGACCCAGTACTTC
TRBV25-1,-,many,TRBJ1-4,CASSELSGDNNEKLFF,TGTGCCAGCAGTGAACTGTCGGGTGATAATAATGAAAAACTGTTTTTT
TRBV28,-,many,TRBJ2-4,CASSSILAGGAKNIQYF,TGTGCCAGCAGTTCGATACTCGCCGGCGGAGCCAAAAACATTCAGTACTTC
TRBV10-2,-,many,TRBJ1-4,CASSADIHRREKLFF,TGCGCCAGCAGTGCTGACATACACCGTCGAGAAAAACTGTTTTTT
TRBV7-9,-,many,TRBJ1-5,CASSLEGGGNQPQHF,TGTGCCAGCAGCTTAGAGGGAGGGGGCAATCAGCCCCAGCATTTT
TRBV9,-,many,TRBJ1-1,CASSPGWGTEAFF,TGTGCCAGCAGCCCAGGGTGGGGCACTGAAGCTTTCTTT
TRBV18,-,few,TRBJ2-7,CASSPESSEQYF,TGTGCCAGCTCACCAGAATCATCCGAGCAGTACTTC
TRBV27,TRBD1,many,TRBJ1-4,CASSQRGREKLFF,TGTGCCAGCAGTCAGAGGGGGCGGGAAAAACTGTTTTTT
TRBV28,-,many,TRBJ1-2,CASSLIGLGYTF,TGTGCCAGCAGTTTAATAGGGTTAGGCTACACCTTC
TRBV20-1,TRBD2,many,TRBJ2-7,CSASRGGVTYEQYF,TGCAGTGCTAGCCGTGGGGGGGTTACCTACGAGCAGTACTTC
TRBV28,-,few,TRBJ1-6,CASSFVRGLSPYNSPLHF,TGTGCCAGCAGTTTTGTGCGGGGCCTGAGCCCCTATAATTCACCCCTCCACTTT
TRBV6-1,-,few,TRBJ1-2,CARGGFGGYTF,TGCGCCCGTGGCGGGTTCGGTGGCTACACCTTC
TRBV19,-,-,TRBJ2-1,CAERGGHNEQFF,TGTGCCGAAAGAGGGGGGCACAATGAGCAGTTCTTC
TRBV6-2/TRBV6-3,-,many,TRBJ2-7,CASSFQGRGSYEQYF,TGTGCCAGCAGCTTCCAGGGGAGGGGCTCCTACGAGCAGTACTTC
TRBV30,-,-,TRBJ1-5,CAWSVAGAGNQPQHF,TGTGCCTGGAGTGTAGCAGGGGCTGGCAATCAGCCCCAGCATTTT
TRBV28,TRBD1,-,TRBJ2-5,CASRTSGTGKETQYF,TGTGCCAGCAGAACTTCCGGGACAGGGAAAGAGACCCAGTACTTC
TRBV15,-,many,TRBJ2-4,CATSRVGTLAKNIQYF,TGTGCCACCAGCAGAGTAGGGACACTAGCCAAAAACATTCAGTACTTC
TRBV20-1,-,many,TRBJ1-2,CSARDPVVDYGYTF,TGCAGTGCTAGAGATCCGGTAGTGGACTATGGCTACACCTTC
TRBV7-9,TRBD1,once,TRBJ2-1,CASSWTGLAEQFF,TGTGCCAGCAGCTGGACAGGGTTGGCTGAGCAGTTCTTC
TRBV6-1,-,many,TRBJ2-1,CASSGADGGKVMYNEQFF,TGTGCCAGCAGTGGGGCGGATGGAGGGAAGGTAATGTACAATGAGCAGTTCTTC
TRBV19,-,few,TRBJ1-5,CASSILYQPQHF,TGTGCCAGTAGTATTTTGTATCAGCCCCAGCATTTT
TRBV30,TRBD2,many,TRBJ2-7,CAWSWAGGPSEQYF,TGTGCCTGGAGTTGGGCGGGAGGGCCAAGCGAGCAGTACTTC
TRBV18,-,many,TRBJ1-5,CASSTDQGQPQHF,TGTGCCAGCTCAACAGACCAAGGCCAGCCCCAGCATTTT
TRBV3-1,-,many,TRBJ2-1,CASSQDLGSSPFSYNEQFF,TGTGCCAGCAGCCAAGATCTTGGATCCAGCCCTTTTTCCTACAATGAGCAGTTCTTC
TRBV12-3/TRBV12-4,-,many,TRBJ1-4,CASSNRASLRPNEKLFF,TGTGCCAGCAGTAACCGGGCTTCCCTGAGGCCTAATGAAAAACTGTTTTTT
TRBV12-3/TRBV12-4,-,many,TRBJ1-3,CANRPRGRANTIYF,TGTGCCAACCGACCACGGGGGCGGGCAAACACCATATATTTT
TRBV6-1,-,many,TRBJ1-2,CASSEGDRYYGYTF,TGTGCCAGCAGTGAAGGGGATCGCTACTATGGCTACACCTTC
TRBV7-9,TRBD1,few,TRBJ2-5,CASSLNGDRVQETQYF,TGTGCCAGCAGCTTAAATGGGGACAGGGTTCAAGAGACCCAGTACTTC
TRBV7-2,TRBD1,-,TRBJ1-2,CASSPSGDRANYGYTF,TGTGCCAGCAGCCCCAGTGGGGACAGGGCTAACTATGGCTACACCTTC
TRBV11-2,-,-,TRBJ2-1,CASSLGGPPYNEQFF,TGTGCCAGCAGCTTAGGAGGGCCCCCGTACAATGAGCAGTTCTTC
TRBV6-2/TRBV6-3,TRBD2,-,TRBJ2-1,CASSYAIVAGSYNEQFF,TGTGCCAGCAGTTACGCCATAGTAGCGGGTAGTTACAATGAGCAGTTCTTC
TRBV20-1,-,-,TRBJ1-2,CSARAPQGREDGYTF,TGCAGTGCTAGAGCGCCCCAGGGGCGAGAGGATGGCTACACCTTC
TRBV28,-,many,TRBJ2-7,CASTPLSRLPSYEQYF,TGTGCCAGCACCCCCCTTTCCCGTTTACCCTCCTACGAGCAGTACTTC